This T cell receptor (beta chain) derives from a study of blood T cells in healthy people across ages. Study-level findings and limits: Nothing was known about donor CMV status, and this possibly confounded expanded clonotype changes.

Alongside a J-beta primer mix, a sample-barcoded 5' primer served in a second PCR lasting roughly 6 to 12 cycles. Each cDNA molecule was tagged by a template-switch adaptor that had 12 random nucleotides. TCRdb redid the calling of the 5' RACE reads with MiXCR, one entry per CDR3 protein. This repertoire shows roughly 1.7 million distinct CDR3 sequences, around 36% found once; its top ten account for 10% to 12%. Points on this clonotype: The antigen is not known.

Between the trimmed V and J ends, which lost 4 bases and 11 bases, there was a span of 20 bases. CDR1 MDHEN and CDR2 SYDVKM come from the germline V gene. The CDR3 length is 14 residues. The chain has TRBV28 and TRBJ1-1, with D possibly matching TRBD1 (5 bases). The receptor's source is a woman aged 30 to 39 in good health. Sequenced: blood. CDR3 region: CASSSRETGGNAFF. In DNA form, the CDR3 reads TGTGCCAGCAGTTCCAGGGAAACCGGGGGGAATGCTTTCTTT. Complete variable domain (other parts from reference TRBV28 and TRBJ1-1): DVKVTQSSRYLVKRTGEKVFLECVQDMDHENMFWYRQDPGLGLRLIYFSYDVKMKEKGDIPEGYSVSREKKERFSLILESASTNQTSMYLCASSSRETGGNAFFGQGTRLTVV.